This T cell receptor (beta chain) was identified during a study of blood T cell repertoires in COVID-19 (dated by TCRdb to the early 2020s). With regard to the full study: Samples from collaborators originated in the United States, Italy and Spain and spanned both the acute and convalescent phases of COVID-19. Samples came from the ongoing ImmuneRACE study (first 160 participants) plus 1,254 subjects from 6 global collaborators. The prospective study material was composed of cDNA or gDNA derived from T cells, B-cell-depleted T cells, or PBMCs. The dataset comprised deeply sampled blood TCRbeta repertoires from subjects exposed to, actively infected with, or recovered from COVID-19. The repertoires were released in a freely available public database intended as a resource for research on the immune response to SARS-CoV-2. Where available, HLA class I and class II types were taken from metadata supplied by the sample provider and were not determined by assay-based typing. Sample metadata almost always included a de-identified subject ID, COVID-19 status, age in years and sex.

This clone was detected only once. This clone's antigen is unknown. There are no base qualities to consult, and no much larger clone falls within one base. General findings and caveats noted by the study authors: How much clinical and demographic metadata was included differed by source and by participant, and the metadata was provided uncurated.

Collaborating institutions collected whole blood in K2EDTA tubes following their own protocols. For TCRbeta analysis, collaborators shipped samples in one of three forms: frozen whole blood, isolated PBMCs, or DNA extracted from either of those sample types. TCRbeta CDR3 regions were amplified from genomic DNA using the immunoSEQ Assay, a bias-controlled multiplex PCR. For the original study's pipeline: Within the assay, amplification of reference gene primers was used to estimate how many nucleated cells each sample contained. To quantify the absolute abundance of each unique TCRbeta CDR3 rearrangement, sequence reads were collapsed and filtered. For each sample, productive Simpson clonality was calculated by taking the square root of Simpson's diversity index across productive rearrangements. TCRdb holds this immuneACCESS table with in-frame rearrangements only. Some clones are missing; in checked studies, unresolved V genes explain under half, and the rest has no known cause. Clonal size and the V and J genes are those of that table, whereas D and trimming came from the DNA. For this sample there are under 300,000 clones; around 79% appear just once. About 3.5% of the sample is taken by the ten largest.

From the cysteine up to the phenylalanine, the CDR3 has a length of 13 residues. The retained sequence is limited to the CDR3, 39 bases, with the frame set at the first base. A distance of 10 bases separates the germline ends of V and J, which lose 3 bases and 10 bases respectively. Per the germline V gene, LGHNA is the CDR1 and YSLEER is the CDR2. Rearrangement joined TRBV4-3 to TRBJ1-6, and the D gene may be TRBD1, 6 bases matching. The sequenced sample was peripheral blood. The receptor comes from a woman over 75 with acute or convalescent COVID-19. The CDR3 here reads CASSQQGNSPLHF. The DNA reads TGCGCCAGCAGCCAGCAGGGGAACTCACCCCTCCACTTT.